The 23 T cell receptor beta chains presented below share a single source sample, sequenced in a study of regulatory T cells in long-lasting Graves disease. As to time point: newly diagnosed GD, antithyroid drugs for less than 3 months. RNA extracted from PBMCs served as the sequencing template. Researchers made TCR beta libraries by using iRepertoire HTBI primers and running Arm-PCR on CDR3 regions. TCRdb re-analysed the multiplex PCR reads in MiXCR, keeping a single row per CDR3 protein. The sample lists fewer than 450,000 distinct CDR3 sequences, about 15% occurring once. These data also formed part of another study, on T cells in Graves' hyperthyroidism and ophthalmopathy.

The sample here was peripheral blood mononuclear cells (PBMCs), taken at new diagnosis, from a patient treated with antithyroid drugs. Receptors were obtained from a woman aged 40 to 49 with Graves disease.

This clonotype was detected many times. CDR3 in amino acids: CASSPSGVLDTEAFF. Written as DNA, the CDR3 is TGTGCCAGCAGCCCCAGTGGGGTTCTCGACACTGAAGCTTTCTTT. V gene TRBV3-1 combines with J gene TRBJ1-1; D is ambiguous. CDR3 size: 15 residues. Germline values: CDR1 LGHDT, CDR2 YNNKEL (reference sequence). V was clipped by 4 bases and J by 3 bases, with 15 bases between them.

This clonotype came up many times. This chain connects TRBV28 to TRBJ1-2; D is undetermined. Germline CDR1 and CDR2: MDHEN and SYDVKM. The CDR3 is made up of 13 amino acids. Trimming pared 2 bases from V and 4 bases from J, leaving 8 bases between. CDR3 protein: CASSLRAIYGYTF. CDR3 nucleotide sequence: TGTGCCAGCAGTTTAAGAGCGATCTATGGCTACACCTTC.

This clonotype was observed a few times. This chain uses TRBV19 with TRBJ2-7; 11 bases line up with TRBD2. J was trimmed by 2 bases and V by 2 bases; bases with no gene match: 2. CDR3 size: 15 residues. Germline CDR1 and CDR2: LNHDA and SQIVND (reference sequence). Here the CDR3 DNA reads TGTGCCAGTAGTATACAACTAGCGGGGGCCTACGAGCAGTACTTC. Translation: CASSIQLAGAYEQYF.

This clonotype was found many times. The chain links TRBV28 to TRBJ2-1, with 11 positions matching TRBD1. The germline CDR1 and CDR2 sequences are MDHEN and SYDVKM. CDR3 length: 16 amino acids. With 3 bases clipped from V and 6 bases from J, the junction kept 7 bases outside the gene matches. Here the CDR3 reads CASSLAGTGGGNEQFF. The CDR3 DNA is TGTGCCAGCAGTTTGGCCGGGACAGGGGGAGGCAATGAGCAGTTCTTC.

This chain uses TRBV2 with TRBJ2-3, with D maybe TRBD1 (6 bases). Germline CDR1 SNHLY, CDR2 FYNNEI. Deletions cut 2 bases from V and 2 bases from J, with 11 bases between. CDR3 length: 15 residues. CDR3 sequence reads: CASSETQGTTDTQYF. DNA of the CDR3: TGTGCCAGCAGTGAAACACAGGGTACCACAGATACGCAGTATTTT.

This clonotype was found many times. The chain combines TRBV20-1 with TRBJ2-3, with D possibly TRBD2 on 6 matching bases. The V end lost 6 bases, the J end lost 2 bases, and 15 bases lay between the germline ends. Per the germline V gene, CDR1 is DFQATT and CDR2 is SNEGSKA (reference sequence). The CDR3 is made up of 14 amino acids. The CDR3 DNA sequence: TGCAGTGCGGAGGGGCAGCTCAACACAGATACGCAGTATTTT. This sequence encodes CSAEGQLNTDTQYF.

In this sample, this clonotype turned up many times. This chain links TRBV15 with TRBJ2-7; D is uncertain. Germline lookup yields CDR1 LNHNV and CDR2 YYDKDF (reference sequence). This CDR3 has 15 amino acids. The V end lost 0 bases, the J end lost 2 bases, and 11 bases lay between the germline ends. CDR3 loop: CATSRDTGRPYEQYF. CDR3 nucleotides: TGTGCCACCAGCAGAGATACCGGGCGACCCTACGAGCAGTACTTC. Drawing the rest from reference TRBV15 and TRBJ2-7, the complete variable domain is DAMVIQNPRYQVTQFGKPVTLSCSQTLNHNVMYWYQQKSSQAPKLLFHYYDKDFNNEADTPDNFQSRRPNTSFCFLDIRSPGLGDTAMYLCATSRDTGRPYEQYFGPGTRLTVT.

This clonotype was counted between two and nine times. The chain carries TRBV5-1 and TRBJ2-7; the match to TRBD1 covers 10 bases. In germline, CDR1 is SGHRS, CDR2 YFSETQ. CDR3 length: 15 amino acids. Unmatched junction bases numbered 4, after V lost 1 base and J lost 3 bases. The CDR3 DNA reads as TGCGCCAGCAGCTTGCTCGGACAGGGGGTCTACGAGCAGTACTTC. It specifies CASSLLGQGVYEQYF.

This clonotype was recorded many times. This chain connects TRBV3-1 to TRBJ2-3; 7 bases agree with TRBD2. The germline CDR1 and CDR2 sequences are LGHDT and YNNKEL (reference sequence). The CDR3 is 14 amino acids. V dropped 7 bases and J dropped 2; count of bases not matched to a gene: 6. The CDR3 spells CASTQRGLTDTQYF. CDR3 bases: TGTGCCAGCACACAGCGGGGCCTCACAGATACGCAGTATTTT.

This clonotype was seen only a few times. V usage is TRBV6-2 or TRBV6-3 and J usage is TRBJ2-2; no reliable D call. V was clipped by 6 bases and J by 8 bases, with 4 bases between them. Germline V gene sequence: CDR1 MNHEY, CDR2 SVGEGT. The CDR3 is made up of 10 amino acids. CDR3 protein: CASRWGELFF. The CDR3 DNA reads TGTGCCAGCAGGTGGGGGGAGCTGTTTTTT.

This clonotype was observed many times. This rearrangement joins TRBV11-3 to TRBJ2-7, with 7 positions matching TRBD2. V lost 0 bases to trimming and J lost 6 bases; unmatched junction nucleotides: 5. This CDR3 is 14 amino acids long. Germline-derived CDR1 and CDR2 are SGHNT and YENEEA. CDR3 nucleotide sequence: TGTGCCAGCAGCTTAGAAGGCGGGAGAGTCGAGCAGTACTTC. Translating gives CASSLEGGRVEQYF.

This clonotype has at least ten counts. The CDR3 sequence is CASSTDRGMAQYF. The CDR3 coding sequence is TGCGCCAGCAGCACCGACCGCGGAATGGCCCAGTACTTC. The genes are TRBV5-1 and TRBJ2-5, with D hard to call. The CDR3 spans 13 residues. V shed 4 bases and J shed 9 bases, with 16 bases lying between them. CDR1 SGHRS and CDR2 YFSETQ come from the germline V gene.

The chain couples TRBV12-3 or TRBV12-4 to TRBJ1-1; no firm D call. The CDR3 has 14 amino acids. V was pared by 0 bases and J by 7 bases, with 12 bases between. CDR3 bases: TGTGCCAGCAGTTTAGCCGGGCTAAGGGATGAAGCTTTCTTT. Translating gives CASSLAGLRDEAFF.

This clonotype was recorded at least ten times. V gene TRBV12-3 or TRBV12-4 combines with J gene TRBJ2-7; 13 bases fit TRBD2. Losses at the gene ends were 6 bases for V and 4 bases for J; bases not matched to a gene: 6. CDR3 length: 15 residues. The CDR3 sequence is CASRRTSGSGYEQYF. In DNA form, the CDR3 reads TGTGCCAGCAGGCGGACTAGCGGGAGCGGGTACGAGCAGTACTTC.

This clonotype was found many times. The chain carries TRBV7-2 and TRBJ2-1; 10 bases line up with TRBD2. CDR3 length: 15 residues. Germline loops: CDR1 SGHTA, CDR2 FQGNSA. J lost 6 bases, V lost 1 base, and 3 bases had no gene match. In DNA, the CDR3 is TGTGCCAGCAGCTTAGTAGCTAGCGGGAGCAATGAGCAGTTCTTC. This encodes CASSLVASGSNEQFF.

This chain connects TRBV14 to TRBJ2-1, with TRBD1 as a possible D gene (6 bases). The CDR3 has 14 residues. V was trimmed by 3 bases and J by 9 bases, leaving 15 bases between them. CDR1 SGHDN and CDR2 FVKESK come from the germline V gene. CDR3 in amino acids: CASSHAITGFEQFF. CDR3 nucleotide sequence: TGTGCCAGCAGCCATGCCATTACAGGGTTTGAGCAGTTCTTC.

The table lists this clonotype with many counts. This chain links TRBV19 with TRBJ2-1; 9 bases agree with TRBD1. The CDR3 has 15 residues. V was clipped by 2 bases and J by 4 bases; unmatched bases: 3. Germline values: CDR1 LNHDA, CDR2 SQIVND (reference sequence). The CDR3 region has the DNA TGTGCCAGTAGTATACACAGGGGGCCATACAATGAGCAGTTCTTC. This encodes CASSIHRGPYNEQFF.

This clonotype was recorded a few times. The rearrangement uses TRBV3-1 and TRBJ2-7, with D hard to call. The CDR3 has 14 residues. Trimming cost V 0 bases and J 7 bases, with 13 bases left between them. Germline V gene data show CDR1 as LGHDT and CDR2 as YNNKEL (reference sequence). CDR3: CASSQDWPGREQYF. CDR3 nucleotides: TGTGCCAGCAGCCAAGATTGGCCCGGCAGGGAGCAGTACTTC.

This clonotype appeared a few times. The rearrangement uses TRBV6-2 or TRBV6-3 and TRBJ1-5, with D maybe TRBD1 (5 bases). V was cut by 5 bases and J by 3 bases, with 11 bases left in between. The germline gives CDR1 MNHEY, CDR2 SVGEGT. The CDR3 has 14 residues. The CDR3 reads CASSPWGVNQPQHF. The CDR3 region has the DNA TGTGCCAGCAGTCCCTGGGGGGTCAATCAGCCCCAGCATTTT.

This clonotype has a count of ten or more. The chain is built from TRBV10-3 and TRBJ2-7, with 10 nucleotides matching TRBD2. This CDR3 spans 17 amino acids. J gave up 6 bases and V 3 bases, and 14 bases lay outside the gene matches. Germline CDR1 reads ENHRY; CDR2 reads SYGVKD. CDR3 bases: TGTGCCATCAGTGATTTAGACGAGAGCGGGAGGGGGCTCGAGCAGTACTTC. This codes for CAISDLDESGRGLEQYF.

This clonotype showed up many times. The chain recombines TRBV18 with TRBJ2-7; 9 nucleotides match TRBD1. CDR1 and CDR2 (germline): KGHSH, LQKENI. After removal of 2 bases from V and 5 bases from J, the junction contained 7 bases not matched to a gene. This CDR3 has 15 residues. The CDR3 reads CASSPTTGTGNEQYF. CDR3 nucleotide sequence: TGTGCCAGCTCACCAACTACCGGGACAGGGAACGAGCAGTACTTC.

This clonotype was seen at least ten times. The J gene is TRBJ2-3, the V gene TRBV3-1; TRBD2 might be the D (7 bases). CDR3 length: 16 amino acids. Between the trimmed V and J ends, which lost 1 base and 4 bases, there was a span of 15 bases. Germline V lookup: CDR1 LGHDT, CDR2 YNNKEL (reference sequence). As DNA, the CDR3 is TGTGCCAGCAGCCAAGGAGGGGGAGGGCCCTCAGATACGCAGTATTTT. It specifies CASSQGGGGPSDTQYF.

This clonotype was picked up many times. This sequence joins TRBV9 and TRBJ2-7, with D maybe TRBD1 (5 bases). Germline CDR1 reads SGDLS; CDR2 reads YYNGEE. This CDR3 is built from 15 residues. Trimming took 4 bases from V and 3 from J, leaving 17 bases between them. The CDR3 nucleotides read TGTGCCAGCAGCCCTGAGACAGCCATCATCTACGAGCAGTACTTC. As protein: CASSPETAIIYEQYF.